This T cell receptor beta chain was observed in a study of T cells in localized non-small cell lung cancer. Study-level points and caveats: A single tumor region was sequenced, leaving heterogeneity possible. Longer overall survival was linked to higher blood T cell density. A median of roughly 50 of the top 100 tumor clones appeared in adjacent lung, which was paired and uninvolved.

Points on this clone: Its cognate antigen is unknown.

The CDR3 has 12 amino acids. The V end was cut by 2 bases, the J end by 4 bases, with 5 bases between. CDR1 and CDR2 from the germline V gene are KGHSH and LQKENI. The repertoire was sequenced with immunoSEQ multiplex PCR; TCRdb's copy has only in-frame clones and lacks some. This sample yields about 33,000 clones, of which over 85% are seen a single time; around 6.9% belongs to the top ten. The sequencing here drew on peripheral blood, taken before any cancer treatment. This clonotype was sampled from a female donor of 60 years or more with stage I lung adenocarcinoma. This rearrangement joins TRBV18 to TRBJ2-5; D is uncertain. The CDR3 bases are TGTGCCAGCTCACCAGGGTCAGAGACCCAGTACTTC. The encoded protein is CASSPGSETQYF.